This T cell receptor beta chain stems from a study of blood T cells in healthy people across ages. Study-level points and caveats: Estimates of total diversity, which came from one million sequenced T cells, were considered to be underestimates. Diversity of TCR beta per million T cells declined in a roughly linear way with age.

CDR1 and CDR2 from the germline V gene are SGHKS and YYEKEE (reference sequence). The CDR3 consists of 15 residues. The junction had 3 bases not matched to a gene; V was cut back by 0 bases and J by 3 bases. Sample-barcoded 5' priming and a J-beta primer mix drove a second PCR of roughly 7 to 11 cycles. Via MiXCR, TCRdb re-called the 5' RACE reads, giving one row per CDR3 protein. This table has around 1.5 million distinct CDR3 sequences, approximately 32% appearing once. This clonotype occurred a few times. No antigen is known for it. The sequence was collected from a woman aged 25 to 39 in good health. The sample was blood. This chain uses TRBV5-5 with TRBJ2-5; TRBD1 matches at 9 bases. This CDR3 is CASSLDRGPKETQYF. The CDR3 region has the DNA TGTGCCAGCAGCTTGGACAGGGGGCCAAAAGAGACCCAGTACTTC.